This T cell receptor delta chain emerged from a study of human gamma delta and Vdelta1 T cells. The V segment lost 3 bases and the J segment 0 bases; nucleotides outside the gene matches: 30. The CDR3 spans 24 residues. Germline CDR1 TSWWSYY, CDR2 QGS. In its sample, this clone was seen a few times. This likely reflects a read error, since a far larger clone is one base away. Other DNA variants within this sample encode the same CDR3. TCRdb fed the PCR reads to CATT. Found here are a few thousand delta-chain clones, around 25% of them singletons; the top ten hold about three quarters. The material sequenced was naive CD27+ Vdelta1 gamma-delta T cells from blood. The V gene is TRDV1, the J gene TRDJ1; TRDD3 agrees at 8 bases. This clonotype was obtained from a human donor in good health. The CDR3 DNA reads TGTGCTCTTGGGGATCTCCCTCGCCCCTCCTACAGGTGGGGGATTCACTATTACACCGATAAACTCATCTTT. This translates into CALGDLPRPSYRWGIHYYTDKLIF.